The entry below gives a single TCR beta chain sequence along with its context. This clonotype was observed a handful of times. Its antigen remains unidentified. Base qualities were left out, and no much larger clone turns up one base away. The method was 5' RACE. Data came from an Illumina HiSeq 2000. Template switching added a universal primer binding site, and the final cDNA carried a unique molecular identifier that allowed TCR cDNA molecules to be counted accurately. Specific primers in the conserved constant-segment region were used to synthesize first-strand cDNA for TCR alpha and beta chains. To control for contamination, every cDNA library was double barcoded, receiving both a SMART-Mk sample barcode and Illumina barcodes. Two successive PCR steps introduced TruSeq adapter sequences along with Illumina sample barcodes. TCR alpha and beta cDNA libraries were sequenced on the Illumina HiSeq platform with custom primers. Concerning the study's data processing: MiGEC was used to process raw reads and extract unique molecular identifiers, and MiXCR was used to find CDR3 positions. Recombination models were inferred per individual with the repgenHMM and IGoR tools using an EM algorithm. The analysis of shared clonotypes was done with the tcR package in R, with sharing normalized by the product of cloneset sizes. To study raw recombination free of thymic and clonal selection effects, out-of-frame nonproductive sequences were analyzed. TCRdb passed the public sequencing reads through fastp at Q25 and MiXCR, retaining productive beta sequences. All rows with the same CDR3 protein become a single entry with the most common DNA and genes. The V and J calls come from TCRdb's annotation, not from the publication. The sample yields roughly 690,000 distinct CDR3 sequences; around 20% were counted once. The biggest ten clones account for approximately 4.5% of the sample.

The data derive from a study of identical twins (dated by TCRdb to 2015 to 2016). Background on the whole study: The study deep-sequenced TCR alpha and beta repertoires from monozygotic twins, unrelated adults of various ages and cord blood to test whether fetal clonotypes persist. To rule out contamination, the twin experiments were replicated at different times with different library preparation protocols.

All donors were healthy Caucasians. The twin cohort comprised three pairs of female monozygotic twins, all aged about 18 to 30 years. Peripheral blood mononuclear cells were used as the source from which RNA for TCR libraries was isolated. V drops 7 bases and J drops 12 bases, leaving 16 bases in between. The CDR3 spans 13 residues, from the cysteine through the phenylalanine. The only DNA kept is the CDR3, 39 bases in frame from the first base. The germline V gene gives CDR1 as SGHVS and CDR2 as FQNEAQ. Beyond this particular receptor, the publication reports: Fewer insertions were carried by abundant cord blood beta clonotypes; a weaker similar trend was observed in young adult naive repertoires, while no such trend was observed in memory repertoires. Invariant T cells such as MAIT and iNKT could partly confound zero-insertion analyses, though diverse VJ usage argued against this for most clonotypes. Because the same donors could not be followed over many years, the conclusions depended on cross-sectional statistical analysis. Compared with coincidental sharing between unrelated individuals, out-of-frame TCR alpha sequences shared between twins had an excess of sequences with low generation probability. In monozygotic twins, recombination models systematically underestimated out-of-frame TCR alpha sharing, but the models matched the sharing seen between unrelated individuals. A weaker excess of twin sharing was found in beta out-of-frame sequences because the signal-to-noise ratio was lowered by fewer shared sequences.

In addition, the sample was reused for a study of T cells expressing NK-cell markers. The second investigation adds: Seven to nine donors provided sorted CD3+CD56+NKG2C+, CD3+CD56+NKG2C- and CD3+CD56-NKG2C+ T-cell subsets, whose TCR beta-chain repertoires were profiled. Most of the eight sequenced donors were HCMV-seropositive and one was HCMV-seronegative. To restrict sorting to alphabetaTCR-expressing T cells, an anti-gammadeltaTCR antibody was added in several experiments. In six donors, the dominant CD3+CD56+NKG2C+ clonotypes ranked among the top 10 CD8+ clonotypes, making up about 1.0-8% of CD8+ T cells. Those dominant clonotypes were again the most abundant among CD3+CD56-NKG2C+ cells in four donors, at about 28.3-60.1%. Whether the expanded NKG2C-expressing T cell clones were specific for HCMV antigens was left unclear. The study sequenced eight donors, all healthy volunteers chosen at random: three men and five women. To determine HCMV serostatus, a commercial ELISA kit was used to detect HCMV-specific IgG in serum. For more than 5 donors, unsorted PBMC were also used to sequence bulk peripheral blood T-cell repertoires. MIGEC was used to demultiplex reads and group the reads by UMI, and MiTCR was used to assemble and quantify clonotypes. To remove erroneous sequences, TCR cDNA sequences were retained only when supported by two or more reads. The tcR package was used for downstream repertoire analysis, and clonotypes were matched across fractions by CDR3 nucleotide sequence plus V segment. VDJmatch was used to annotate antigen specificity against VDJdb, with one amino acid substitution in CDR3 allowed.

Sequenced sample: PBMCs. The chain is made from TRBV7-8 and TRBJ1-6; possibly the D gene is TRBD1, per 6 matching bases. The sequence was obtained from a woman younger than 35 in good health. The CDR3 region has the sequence CASTPREGGPLHF. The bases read TGTGCCAGCACCCCGAGGGAGGGGGGACCCCTCCACTTT.